This TCR beta chain was captured by sequencing in a study of T cells in Graves' hyperthyroidism and ophthalmopathy. The germline CDR1 and CDR2 sequences are KGHSH and LQKENI. The V and J ends lost 3 bases and 5 bases respectively, with 13 bases between them. The CDR3 has 15 residues. This clonotype has just a few counts. Amplified TCR beta CDR3 regions came from RNA transcripts. The HTBI primer set served for first-round RT-PCR of the TCR CDR3. TCRdb recomputed calls from the multiplex PCR reads with MiXCR, one row per CDR3 protein. This repertoire shows some 620,000 distinct CDR3 sequences, 16% found once; its top ten account for less than 4.5%.

Sequencing input: blood. The receptor's source is a woman in her twenties or thirties with Graves' hyperthyroidism. The J gene is TRBJ2-2, the V gene TRBV18; D is unclear. The DNA of the CDR3 is TGTGCCAGCTCACCTTGGACCGGTCGGACCGGGGAGCTGTTTTTT. Residues: CASSPWTGRTGELFF. The full variable domain, in which reference TRBV18 and TRBJ2-2 provide the parts outside the CDR3, is NAGVMQNPRHLVRRRGQEARLRCSPMKGHSHVYWYRQLPEEGLKFMVYLQKENIIDESGMPKERFSAEFPKEGPSILRIQQVVRGDSAAYFCASSPWTGRTGELFFGEGSRLTVL.